This paragraph covers one TCR beta chain sequence. Its antigen is still unknown. The sample holds no much larger clone one base away, and base qualities are not on file. The CDR3 regions of human TCRbeta chains were analyzed by immunosequencing. The authors processed their data as follows. Repertoire TCRs were matched against a reference library of SARS-CoV-2-specific TCRs generated with the MIRA antigen-specificity platform. Breadth was defined as the fraction of unique TCRs that were SARS-CoV-2-associated. Depth was defined as the fraction of total T cells that were SARS-CoV-2-associated. Each spike-specific TCR was assigned to its reactive spike region and to a CD4 or CD8 class using the MIRA data. Log10-transformed breadth and depth values were compared by one-way ANOVA with Sidak's multiple comparisons tests. TCRdb mirrors the immuneACCESS table, restricted to in-frame sequences. Some clones are absent from its copies; in checked studies, under half trace to an unresolved V gene, and the reason for the others is unknown. V and J calls plus clone size are reproduced from that table; the DNA served to infer D and trimming. This sample comprises some 67,000 clones, around four fifths of them detected only once. In total, the top ten clones hold approximately 5.9% of the sample.

This entry comes from a study of T cell responses to AZD1222 COVID-19 vaccine (dated by TCRdb to 2020 to 2023). Regarding the complete study: A total of about 230 trial participants underwent TCR sequencing, of whom 207 received two doses of AZD1222 and 26 received two doses of the MenACWY control vaccine. Trial participants were enrolled by age into subgroups of 18-55, 56-69 and 70-plus years, and approximately 150, 30 and 60 TCR-sequenced participants, respectively, were included in these subgroups.

What this sample's time point label stands for: about 28 days (+/-7) after the second vaccine dose. AZD1222 recipients with second doses at about 4 weeks or about 12 weeks were pooled, because spike-specific TCR depth and breadth did not differ between schedules. Samples from vaccinated people were obtained from the UK trials COV001 and COV002, which included a single-blind randomized controlled phase 2/3 trial of AZD1222 (ChAdOx1 nCoV-19) in healthy adults. For TCRbeta chain sequencing, PBMC samples from trial participants were taken at day 0 and at day 28 after the second dose. What the authors observed across the whole study: Epitopes outside the regions mutated in the B.1.351 and B.1.1.7 variants were reportedly recognized by nearly half of the unique spike-specific TCRs. The whole spike protein was spanned by vaccine-associated CD4 TCRs, and dominant responses were seen in regions 160-218 and 743-854. Only five to seven AZD1222 recipients were SARS-CoV-2 seropositive at baseline, limiting conclusions about previously exposed vaccinees. Most participants were white British and females outnumbered males, and the authors suggested that clonal diversity may have been underestimated. The 56-69-year group was small, and its depth increase did not reach significance, likely because of low power. Because no day 14 peak-response samples were available, repertoires were characterized only after the peak T cell response. After two AZD1222 doses, both the breadth and the depth of spike-specific TCRs were significantly higher than at day 0 and than in MenACWY recipients.

The junction shows trimming of 7 bases on V and 2 bases on J, and the gene matches do not reach 10 bases of it. The CDR3 contains 15 residues, cysteine and phenylalanine counted. The DNA shown is the 45-base CDR3, in frame from base 1. In the germline V gene, CDR1 corresponds to MDHEN and CDR2 to SYDVKM. The chain employs TRBV28 and TRBJ1-2; 7 bases in between match TRBD1. This receptor was identified in an adult who received the AZD1222 COVID-19 vaccine. Sequenced material: peripheral blood, taken 28 days after the second AZD1222 dose. The CDR3 region reads CASKRTGTVNYGYTF. The base sequence is TGTGCCAGCAAGAGGACGGGGACAGTCAACTATGGCTACACCTTC.